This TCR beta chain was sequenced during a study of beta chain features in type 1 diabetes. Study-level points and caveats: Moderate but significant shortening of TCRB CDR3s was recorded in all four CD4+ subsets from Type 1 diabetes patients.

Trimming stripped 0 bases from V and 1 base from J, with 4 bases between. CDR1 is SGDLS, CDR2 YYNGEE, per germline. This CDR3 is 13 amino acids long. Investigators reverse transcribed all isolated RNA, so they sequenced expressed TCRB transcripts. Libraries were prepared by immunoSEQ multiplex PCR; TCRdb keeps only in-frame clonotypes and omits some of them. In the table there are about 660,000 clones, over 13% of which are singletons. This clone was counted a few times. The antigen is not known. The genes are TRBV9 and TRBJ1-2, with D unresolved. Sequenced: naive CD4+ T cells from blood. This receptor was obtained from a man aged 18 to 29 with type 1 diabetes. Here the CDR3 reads CASSVGVNYGYTF. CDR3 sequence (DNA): TGTGCCAGCAGCGTAGGGGTTAACTATGGCTACACCTTC. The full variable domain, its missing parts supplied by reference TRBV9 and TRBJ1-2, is DSGVTQTPKHLITATGQRVTLRCSPRSGDLSVYWYQQSLDQGLQFLIQYYNGEERAKGNILERFSAQQFPDLHSELNLSSLELGDSALYFCASSVGVNYGYTFGSGTRLTVV.